The 17 T cell receptor beta chains in this list originate from one sample, sequenced in a study of T cells in Graves' hyperthyroidism and ophthalmopathy. Regions amplified from RNA transcripts were the TCR beta CDR3 regions. TCR CDR3 regions were first amplified by RT-PCR with HTBI primers. Each CDR3 protein is one row after TCRdb ran MiXCR on the multiplex PCR reads. This sample has approximately 510,000 distinct CDR3 sequences; less than 25% occur once, and the top ten carry around a quarter. Sequenced: blood. These receptors originate from a man between 18 and 29 years old with Graves' hyperthyroidism.

The chain's CDR3 is CAWGNGPVSGNTIYF. CDR3 nucleotides: TGTGCCTGGGGAAATGGACCCGTCTCTGGAAACACCATATATTTT. This chain uses TRBV30 with TRBJ1-3; D remains unclear. The CDR3 covers 15 residues. The germline gives CDR1 GTSNPN, CDR2 SVGIG (reference sequence). Deletions cut 5 bases from V and 0 bases from J, with 14 bases between.

Written as DNA, the CDR3 is TGTGCCAGCAGTGCTGGGGGGGACATCAATCAGCCCCAGCATTTT. Encoded protein: CASSAGGDINQPQHF. The genes are TRBV6-1 and TRBJ1-5; weak D call: TRBD1 (6 bases). Germline V lookup: CDR1 MNHNS, CDR2 SASEGT. The CDR3 covers 15 residues. Trimming left V 4 bases short and J 3 bases short, with 13 bases between.

This clonotype was seen more than once but under ten times. The rearrangement uses TRBV20-1 and TRBJ2-7; 8 bases fit TRBD1. V dropped 5 bases and J dropped 1; count of bases not matched to a gene: 10. CDR1 is DFQATT, CDR2 SNEGSKA, per germline (reference sequence). This CDR3 comprises 15 residues. Here the CDR3 reads CSAPNPDRASYEQYF. The CDR3 DNA is TGCAGTGCTCCCAACCCGGACAGGGCTTCCTACGAGCAGTACTTC.

V is TRBV7-2 and J is TRBJ1-2; D is ambiguous. Trimming removed 5 bases at V and 8 bases at J, with 12 bases between. Germline loops: CDR1 SGHTA, CDR2 FQGNSA. The CDR3 loop spans 12 amino acids. The CDR3 protein is CASSRVGMGYTF. The CDR3 DNA sequence: TGTGCCAGCAGCCGCGTAGGGATGGGCTACACCTTC.

The gene calls are TRBV5-1 and TRBJ1-5; 8 bases line up with TRBD1. V gave up 2 bases and J gave up 4 bases; unmatched junction bases: 5. The V gene's germline CDR1 is SGHRS and CDR2 YFSETQ. The CDR3 length is 15 residues. The CDR3 region has the DNA TGCGCCAGCAGCTTCGGCCAGGGGGCGAATCAGCCCCAGCATTTT. This codes for CASSFGQGANQPQHF. The variable domain in full, with the rest retrieved from reference TRBV5-1 and TRBJ1-5, is KAGVTQTPRYLIKTRGQQVTLSCSPISGHRSVSWYQQTPGQGLQFLFEYFSETQRNKGNFPGRFSGRQFSNSRSEMNVSTLELGDSALYLCASSFGQGANQPQHFGDGTRLSIL.

This clonotype was counted only a few times. This chain links TRBV3-1 with TRBJ1-6; TRBD1 might be the D (6 bases). V lost 2 bases, J lost 6 bases, and 11 bases lay in between. This CDR3 contains 15 residues. The germline V gene encodes CDR1 LGHDT and CDR2 YNNKEL (reference sequence). The CDR3 spells CASSQPGTFNSPLHF. Here the CDR3 DNA reads TGTGCCAGCAGCCAACCGGGGACATTTAATTCACCCCTCCACTTT.

The sample holds many counts of this clonotype. The CDR3 sequence: CASSLMGGTLNTEAFF. Written as DNA, the CDR3 is TGTGCCAGCAGTTTAATGGGTGGGACTTTGAACACTGAAGCTTTCTTT. The V gene is TRBV27, the J gene TRBJ1-1; tentatively, D is TRBD1 (5 bases). This CDR3 spans 16 amino acids. Germline V gene data show CDR1 as MNHEY and CDR2 as SMNVEV (reference sequence). V was pared by 2 bases and J by 0 bases, with 13 bases between.

This clonotype was detected a few times. V and J are TRBV5-5 and TRBJ2-2, with D hard to call. The CDR3 loop spans 12 amino acids. The V end lost 2 bases, the J end lost 7 bases, and 6 bases lay between the germline ends. Per the germline V gene, CDR1 is SGHKS and CDR2 is YYEKEE (reference sequence). CDR3 nucleotides: TGTGCCAGCAGCTTTCTGGTCGGGGAGCTGTTTTTT. It translates to CASSFLVGELFF.

There are many counts of this clonotype. This sequence joins TRBV2 and TRBJ2-7, with D hard to call. Germline V lookup: CDR1 SNHLY, CDR2 FYNNEI. The CDR3 spans 15 residues. V was shortened by 3 bases and J by 0 bases, with 12 bases between the two germline ends. As DNA, the CDR3 is TGTGCCAGCAGTGAGTGGATCCTGAGCTCCTACGAGCAGTACTTC. Translating gives CASSEWILSSYEQYF.

The chain couples TRBV10-3 to TRBJ1-1, with TRBD1 identical over 8 bases. This CDR3 is built from 18 residues. CDR1 ENHRY and CDR2 SYGVKD come from the germline V gene. After removal of 1 base from V and 6 bases from J, the junction contained 16 bases not matched to a gene. CDR3 residues: CAISEFPKRGRGRAEAFF. The CDR3 DNA sequence: TGTGCCATCAGTGAGTTCCCGAAACGTGGCAGGGGGCGGGCTGAAGCTTTCTTT.

This chain links TRBV6-1 with TRBJ2-4; 7 nucleotides line up with TRBD1. The J segment lost 0 bases and the V segment lost 4 bases, leaving 6 bases of the junction unmatched. The germline V gene encodes CDR1 MNHNS and CDR2 SASEGT. CDR3 length: 16 amino acids. CDR3 region: CASSVDRVPAKNIQYF. DNA of the CDR3: TGTGCCAGCAGTGTTGACAGGGTGCCAGCCAAAAACATTCAGTACTTC.

The V call is TRBV27, the J call TRBJ1-1; no definite D call. The ends were cut back, 8 bases at V and 4 bases at J, with 14 bases in the middle. CDR1 is MNHEY, CDR2 SMNVEV, per germline (reference sequence). The CDR3 totals 13 residues. The CDR3 nucleotides read TGTGCCAGCGGCCAACCTCCGGGCACTGAAGCTTTCTTT. This sequence encodes CASGQPPGTEAFF.

The rearrangement links TRBV5-1 to TRBJ2-5; 7 bases map to TRBD2. This CDR3 is built from 16 residues. The germline gives CDR1 SGHRS, CDR2 YFSETQ. The V gene end was trimmed by 4 bases and the J gene end by 3 bases; junction bases not matched to a gene: 12. CDR3 DNA: TGCGCCAGCAGCATTGGGGTACGGACTAGGGAAGAGACCCAGTACTTC. It translates to CASSIGVRTREETQYF.

The sample holds many counts of this clonotype. The genes are TRBV28 and TRBJ1-2; no firm D call. This CDR3 is 14 amino acids long. The V and J ends lost 6 bases and 3 bases respectively, with 14 bases between them. Germline V lookup: CDR1 MDHEN, CDR2 SYDVKM. The DNA for the CDR3 is TGTGCCAGCAGCTTGACCGGTTTTGACTATGGCTACACCTTC. Translating it yields CASSLTGFDYGYTF.

This clonotype was counted many times. This rearrangement joins TRBV29-1 to TRBJ1-2; D ambiguous. Germline CDR1 and CDR2: SQVTM and ANQGSEA. The CDR3 runs 13 residues. V dropped 4 bases and J dropped 0 bases, with 9 bases sitting between them. This chain's CDR3 is CSVVDHPNYGYTF. CDR3 nucleotide sequence: TGCAGCGTTGTTGACCACCCTAACTATGGCTACACCTTC.

This clonotype has only a few counts. This rearrangement joins TRBV27 to TRBJ1-6; 7 bases are shared with TRBD1. V lost 6 bases, J lost 0 bases, and 5 bases stayed unmatched. CDR3 length equals 16 residues. Looked up from germline, CDR1 is MNHEY and CDR2 is SMNVEV (reference sequence). In nucleotides, the CDR3 is TGTGCCAGCAGCCCTAAGGGGGCCTCCTATAATTCACCCCTCCACTTT. Protein product: CASSPKGASYNSPLHF.

In this sample, this clonotype turned up a few times. J is TRBJ1-1 and V is TRBV12-3 or TRBV12-4; 12 nucleotides line up with TRBD1. CDR3 length: 17 residues. After removal of 6 bases from V and 7 bases from J, the junction contained 15 bases not matched to a gene. Written as DNA, the CDR3 is TGTGCCAGCAGAGAAGGGGGGACAGGGGGCGGTCAAGTTGAAGCTTTCTTT. Encoded protein: CASREGGTGGGQVEAFF.